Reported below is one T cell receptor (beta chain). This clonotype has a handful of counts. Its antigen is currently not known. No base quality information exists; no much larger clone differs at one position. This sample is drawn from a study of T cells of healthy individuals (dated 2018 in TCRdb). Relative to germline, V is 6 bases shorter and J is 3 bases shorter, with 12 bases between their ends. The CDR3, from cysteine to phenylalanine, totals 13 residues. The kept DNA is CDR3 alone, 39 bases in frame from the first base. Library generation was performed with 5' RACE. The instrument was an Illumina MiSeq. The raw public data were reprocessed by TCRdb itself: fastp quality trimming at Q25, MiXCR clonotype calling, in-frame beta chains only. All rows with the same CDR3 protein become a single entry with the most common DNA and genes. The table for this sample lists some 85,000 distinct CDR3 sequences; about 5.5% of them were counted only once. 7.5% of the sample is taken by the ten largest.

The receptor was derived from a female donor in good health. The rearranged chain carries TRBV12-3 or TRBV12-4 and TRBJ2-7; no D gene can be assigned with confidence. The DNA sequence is TGTGCCAGCAGCGCTAAGGTCCTCTACGAGCAGTACTTC. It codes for CASSAKVLYEQYF.